The present entry profiles one T cell receptor beta chain with its context. This clone has just one count. The antigen it binds to is not known. Per-nucleotide qualities are absent, and no much larger clonotype sits a single base away. The meaning of the sample's time point label: about 28 days (+/-7) after the second vaccine dose. AZD1222 recipients with second doses at about 4 weeks or about 12 weeks were pooled, because spike-specific TCR depth and breadth did not differ between schedules. Vaccinee samples came from UK trials COV001 and COV002, including a single-blind randomized controlled phase 2/3 trial of AZD1222 (ChAdOx1 nCoV-19) in healthy adults. Trial participant PBMC samples were collected at day 0 and day 28 after the second dose for TCRbeta chain sequencing. The CDR3 regions of human TCRbeta chains were analyzed by immunosequencing. Per the source publication's procedure: TCRs in the repertoires were matched against a reference library of SARS-CoV-2-specific TCRs that had been generated with the MIRA antigen-specificity platform. Breadth was defined as the fraction of unique TCRs that were SARS-CoV-2-associated. Depth was defined as the fraction of total T cells that were SARS-CoV-2-associated. Each spike-specific TCR was assigned to its reactive spike region and to a CD4 or CD8 class using the MIRA data. Log10-transformed breadth and depth values were compared by one-way ANOVA with Sidak's multiple comparisons tests. The table comes from immuneACCESS by way of TCRdb, which keeps in-frame sequences with V and J called. Part of the clones is missing from these tables; in studies checked, under half for an unresolved V gene and the rest for unknown reasons. V and J calls and clone size come straight from that table; D and trimming were deduced from the DNA. Within this sample are 180,000 or so clones, with more than 75% of them counted one time only. 26% of the sample rests with the top ten.

V is pared back by 0 bases and J by 4 bases, with 12 bases lying between the germline termini. The CDR3 has 15 amino acids, counting the end cysteine and phenylalanine. CDR3 DNA only is kept here, 45 bases in frame from base 1. Sequences LGHDT (CDR1) and YNNKEL (CDR2) are obtained from the germline V gene (reference sequence). This sample is drawn from a study of T cell responses to AZD1222 COVID-19 vaccine listed by TCRdb under 2021. Some background on the complete study: TCR sequencing covered about 230 trial participants: 207 given two doses of AZD1222 and 26 given two doses of MenACWY control vaccine. Trial participants were enrolled by age into 18-55, 56-69 and 70-plus year subgroups, with around 150, 28 and 57 TCR-sequenced participants respectively. What the authors observed across the whole study: Participants were mostly white British, with more females than males. The authors suggested clonal diversity may have been underestimated. After two AZD1222 doses, spike-specific TCR breadth and depth were significantly higher than at day 0 and than in MenACWY recipients. Because no day 14 peak-response samples were available, repertoires were characterized only after the peak T cell response. Conclusions about previously exposed vaccinees are limited, since just a handful of AZD1222 recipients were seropositive for SARS-CoV-2 at baseline. CD4 TCRs associated with the vaccine covered the entire spike protein, and the dominant responses were in regions 160-218 and 743-854. Epitopes outside the regions mutated in the B.1.351 and B.1.1.7 variants were reportedly recognized by nearly half of the unique spike-specific TCRs. In the small 56-69-year group, the increase in depth fell short of significance, most likely because of low power.

The sample consisted of peripheral blood, taken 28 days after the second AZD1222 dose. The receptor was derived from an adult who received the AZD1222 COVID-19 vaccine. This receptor chain uses TRBV3-1 (or the pseudogene TRBV3-2) and TRBJ2-5, with the D gene too uncertain to name. The bases read TGTGCCAGCAGCCAAGATCCCCGGAGTTTAGAGACCCAGTACTTC. It translates to CASSQDPRSLETQYF.